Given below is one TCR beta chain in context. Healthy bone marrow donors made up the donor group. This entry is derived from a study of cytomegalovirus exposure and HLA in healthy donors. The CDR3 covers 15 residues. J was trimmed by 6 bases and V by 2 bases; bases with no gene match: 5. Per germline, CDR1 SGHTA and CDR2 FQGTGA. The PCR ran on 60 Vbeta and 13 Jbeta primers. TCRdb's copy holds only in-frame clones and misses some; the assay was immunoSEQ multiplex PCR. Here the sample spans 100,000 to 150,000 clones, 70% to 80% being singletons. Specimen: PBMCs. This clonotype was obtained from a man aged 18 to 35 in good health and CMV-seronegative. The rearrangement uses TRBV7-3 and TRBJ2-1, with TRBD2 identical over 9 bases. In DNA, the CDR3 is TGTGCCAGCAGCTTAGTCACTAGCGGGCGCAATGAGCAGTTCTTC. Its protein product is CASSLVTSGRNEQFF.